The entry below gives a single T cell receptor beta chain sequence along with its context. The antigen remains unidentified. Per germline, CDR1 SGHRS and CDR2 YFSETQ. The CDR3 length is 16 residues. Trimming cost V 0 bases and J 3 bases, with 16 bases left between them. The data are from a study of T cell responses to AZD1222 COVID-19 vaccine. At the level of the study: Pooled samples include second doses given at about 4 or 12 weeks.

Generated by immunoSEQ multiplex PCR, the TCRdb table keeps only in-frame clones and is missing some. The sample includes about 140,000 clones, about nine tenths of them seen just once. Findings of the study overall: Researchers report vaccine-associated CD4 TCRs spanning spike, with dominance at 160-218 and 743-854.

The V gene is TRBV5-1, the J gene TRBJ2-7, with D perhaps TRBD2 (7 bases). Material: peripheral blood, obtained on day 0 of AZD1222 vaccination. The receptor comes from an adult in good health. This CDR3 is CASSLAGGGPHYEQYF. CDR3 coding DNA: TGCGCCAGCAGCTTGGCGGGGGGCGGACCCCACTACGAGCAGTACTTC.